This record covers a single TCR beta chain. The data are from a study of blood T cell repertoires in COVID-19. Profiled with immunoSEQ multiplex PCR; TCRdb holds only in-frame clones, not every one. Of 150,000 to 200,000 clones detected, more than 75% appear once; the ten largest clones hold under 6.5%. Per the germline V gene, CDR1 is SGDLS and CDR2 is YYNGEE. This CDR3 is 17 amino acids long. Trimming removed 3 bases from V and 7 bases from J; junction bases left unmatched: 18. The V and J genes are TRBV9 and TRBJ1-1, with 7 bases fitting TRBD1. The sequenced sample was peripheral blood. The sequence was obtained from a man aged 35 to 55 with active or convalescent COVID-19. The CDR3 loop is CASSATGTVASLGEAFF. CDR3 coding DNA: TGTGCCAGCAGCGCTACAGGGACAGTCGCGAGTCTAGGTGAAGCTTTCTTT.